What follows are 21 T cell receptor beta chains derived from one specimen sequenced in a study of blood T cell repertoires in COVID-19. Data came from immunoSEQ multiplex PCR; TCRdb stores just in-frame clones and leaves some out. The sample contains about 370,000 clones, around 89% of which appear only once. Sequenced input: PBMCs or T cells enriched from blood (not recorded which). The receptor set was obtained from a man younger than 30 who had recovered from COVID-19.

The chain is built from TRBV5-4 and TRBJ2-2, with TRBD1 identical over 9 bases. The CDR3 is 15 residues long. V lost 4 bases, J lost 2 bases, and 3 bases stayed unmatched. The germline V gene encodes CDR1 SGHNT and CDR2 YYREEE (reference sequence). The chain's CDR3 is CASSLTGGNTGELFF. CDR3 DNA: TGTGCCAGCAGCCTAACAGGGGGCAACACCGGGGAGCTGTTTTTT.

The J gene is TRBJ1-1, the V gene TRBV28; 7 bases fit TRBD1. The CDR3 sequence is 13 residues long. Germline CDR1 and CDR2: MDHEN and SYDVKM. V was clipped by 6 bases and J by 9 bases; unmatched bases: 10. The CDR3 sequence: CASREGEGGQAFF. The CDR3 DNA reads TGTGCCAGCAGAGAGGGAGAAGGGGGCCAAGCTTTCTTT.

The chain couples TRBV6-5 to TRBJ2-7, with TRBD2 matching over 8 bases. Germline lookup yields CDR1 MNHEY and CDR2 SVGAGI. Trimming at V came to 8 bases and at J to 0 bases, leaving 9 bases not matched to a gene. The CDR3 spans 15 residues. The CDR3 DNA reads TGTGCCAGCGCCCTTTCGGGGGGGGCCTCCTACGAGCAGTACTTC. The encoded protein is CASALSGGASYEQYF.

The chain recombines TRBV7-3 with TRBJ2-5, with TRBD2 as a possible D gene (7 bases). The V gene's germline CDR1 is SGHTA and CDR2 FQGTGA. This CDR3 comprises 15 residues. Trimming shortened V by 0 bases and J by 5 bases, and 13 bases separated the two germline ends. CDR3 in amino acids: CASSLTLGGRETQYF. The CDR3 nucleotides read TGTGCCAGCAGCTTAACTCTCGGGGGGCGGGAGACCCAGTACTTC.

The chain couples TRBV10-3 to TRBJ1-1; 9 nucleotides align to TRBD1. CDR1 and CDR2 from the germline V gene are ENHRY and SYGVKD. V shed 0 bases, J shed 0 bases, and the junction held 5 bases outside the gene matches. The CDR3 has 17 amino acids. CDR3 loop: CAISESVGTGMNTEAFF. The DNA for the CDR3 is TGTGCCATCAGTGAGTCGGTGGGGACAGGGATGAACACTGAAGCTTTCTTT.

J is TRBJ1-5 and V is TRBV28, with 7 bases matching TRBD1. The CDR3 loop spans 13 amino acids. CDR1 and CDR2 (germline): MDHEN, SYDVKM. Losses at the gene ends were 5 bases for V and 7 bases for J; bases not matched to a gene: 5. CDR3 amino acids: CASSIQGGQPQHF. CDR3 in DNA: TGTGCCAGCAGTATCCAGGGGGGACAGCCCCAGCATTTT.

This chain uses TRBV3-1 (or the pseudogene TRBV3-2) with TRBJ2-7, with D possibly matching TRBD2 (5 bases). The CDR3 has 15 residues. Trimming cost V 0 bases and J 0 bases, with 9 bases left between them. Germline assignment: CDR1 LGHDT and CDR2 YNNKEL (reference sequence). The CDR3: CASSQDRRASYEQYF. CDR3 DNA sequence: TGTGCCAGCAGCCAAGACCGGCGGGCCTCCTACGAGCAGTACTTC.

J is TRBJ1-1 and V is TRBV18, with a weak D call TRBD1 (6 bases). Trimming stripped 6 bases from V and 6 bases from J, with 20 bases between. Germline V gene sequence: CDR1 KGHSH, CDR2 LQKENI. This CDR3 region has 15 residues. The CDR3 nucleotides read TGTGCCAGCTCTCTCAGGACAGATTCGAAATCTGAAGCTTTCTTT. Translation: CASSLRTDSKSEAFF.

The rearrangement joins TRBV4-2 to TRBJ1-1; D gene ambiguous. The CDR3 extends over 15 amino acids. V was shortened by 0 bases and J by 1 base, with 9 bases between the two germline ends. The V gene's germline CDR1 is LGHNA and CDR2 YNFKEQ. The CDR3 coding sequence is TGTGCCAGCAGCCAAGAGGTCGCGGGGAACACTGAAGCTTTCTTT. This codes for CASSQEVAGNTEAFF.

CDR3 amino acids: CASSFGGEIANTEAFF. CDR3 nucleotide sequence: TGTGCCAGCAGCTTTGGGGGCGAGATTGCGAACACTGAAGCTTTCTTT. The chain carries TRBV7-6 and TRBJ1-1; D is perhaps TRBD1 (6 bases). Per the germline V gene, CDR1 is SGHVS and CDR2 is FNYEAQ. This CDR3 is 16 amino acids long. V gave up 3 bases and J gave up 1 base, with 15 bases separating them.

The chain employs TRBV5-4 and TRBJ2-4, with D maybe TRBD2 (6 bases). The germline CDR1 and CDR2 sequences are SGHNT and YYREEE (reference sequence). This CDR3 spans 15 amino acids. V lost 4 bases to trimming and J lost 8 bases, with 19 bases between them. CDR3 sequence: CASSAMTGENDIQYF. The CDR3 bases are TGTGCCAGCAGCGCCATGACGGGGGAAAATGACATTCAGTACTTC.

The rearrangement uses TRBV6-5 and TRBJ1-1; 7 bases match TRBD1. The CDR3 loop spans 14 amino acids. Per the germline V gene, CDR1 is MNHEY and CDR2 is SVGAGI. Unmatched junction bases numbered 9, after V lost 6 bases and J lost 5 bases. The CDR3 here is CASRETGRRTEAFF. In DNA form, the CDR3 reads TGTGCCAGCAGAGAGACAGGGCGGAGGACTGAAGCTTTCTTT.

The chain has TRBV15 and TRBJ1-5; 9 bases fit TRBD1. The length of the CDR3 is 15 residues. Germline assignment: CDR1 LNHNV and CDR2 YYDKDF (reference sequence). Trimming took 3 bases from V and 7 from J; bases not matched to a gene: 7. In DNA, the CDR3 is TGTGCCACCAGCAGTGGTAGGACAGGGGAACAGCCCCAGCATTTT. It encodes CATSSGRTGEQPQHF.

The rearrangement joins TRBV5-1 to TRBJ1-3; 12 nucleotides line up with TRBD1. Per the germline V gene, CDR1 is SGHRS and CDR2 is YFSETQ. V trimming: 4 bases; J trimming: 2 bases; junction bases outside the gene matches: 7. This CDR3 has 17 amino acids. CDR3 bases: TGCGCCAGCAGCCCAGACCGGGACAGGGGGCCTGGAAACACCATATATTTT. Translating gives CASSPDRDRGPGNTIYF.

The chain employs TRBV2 and TRBJ2-6, with 7 bases fitting TRBD1. After removal of 5 bases from V and 0 bases from J, the junction contained 7 bases not matched to a gene. Looked up from germline, CDR1 is SNHLY and CDR2 is FYNNEI. The CDR3 extends over 17 amino acids. CDR3 amino acids: CASSTTRQGSGANVLTF. CDR3 nucleotide sequence: TGTGCCAGCAGTACCACTAGACAGGGCTCTGGGGCCAACGTCCTGACTTTC.

The rearrangement links TRBV18 to TRBJ1-1, with D perhaps matching TRBD1 (6 bases). Trimming took off 3 bases at V and 5 bases at J, with 16 bases between the two ends. This CDR3 comprises 15 residues. Germline CDR1 KGHSH, CDR2 LQKENI. The CDR3 region is CASSPLEGVETEAFF. The CDR3 coding sequence is TGTGCCAGCTCACCTCTAGAGGGGGTGGAGACTGAAGCTTTCTTT.

The sample holds one count of this clone. The chain links TRBV29-1 to TRBJ2-3, with a possible D match to TRBD2 (6 bases). This CDR3 is 13 amino acids long. Germline V gene lookup returns CDR1 SQVTM and CDR2 ANQGSEA. Between the trimmed V and J ends, which lost 4 bases and 6 bases, there was a span of 14 bases. CDR3: CSVARGGSDTQYF. The CDR3, as DNA: TGCAGCGTTGCACGTGGGGGGAGTGATACGCAGTATTTT.

The chain links TRBV13 to TRBJ1-6, with D possibly being TRBD1 (5 bases). The V and J ends lost 4 bases and 0 bases respectively, with 28 bases between them. The germline gives CDR1 PRHDT, CDR2 FYEKMQ (reference sequence). CDR3 length equals 22 residues. CDR3 amino acids: CASSWRFRDYGDPSSYNSPLHF. For the CDR3, the DNA is TGTGCCAGCAGCTGGCGATTCCGGGACTACGGCGACCCTAGCTCCTATAATTCACCCCTCCACTTT. Based on the CDR3 plus reference TRBV13 and TRBJ1-6, the full variable domain is AAGVIQSPRHLIKEKRETATLKCYPIPRHDTVYWYQQGPGQDPQFLISFYEKMQSDKGSIPDRFSAQQFSDYHSELNMSSLELGDSALYFCASSWRFRDYGDPSSYNSPLHFGNGTRLTVT.

The chain carries TRBV7-9 and TRBJ1-2; 7 positions match TRBD1. CDR3 length: 17 amino acids. The ends lost 0 bases at V and 5 bases at J; junction bases unmatched: 12. CDR1 SEHNR and CDR2 FQNEAQ come from the germline V gene (reference sequence). The CDR3 region is CASSLADREVKVYGYTF. DNA of the CDR3: TGTGCCAGCAGCTTAGCAGACAGGGAAGTAAAGGTTTATGGCTACACCTTC.

CDR3 amino acids: CASRGRTGGNEQYF. The CDR3 DNA reads as TGTGCCAGCAGAGGCAGGACAGGGGGCAACGAGCAGTACTTC. The gene calls are TRBV6-5 and TRBJ2-7; TRBD1 aligns across 11 bases. From germline, CDR1 is MNHEY and CDR2 SVGAGI. This CDR3 is built from 14 residues. Trimming took 6 bases from V and 5 from J; bases not matched to a gene: 6.

This clone showed up just once. CDR3 nucleotides: TGTGCCAGCAGCAATGGCAGCGGAGGGCAGTTCTTC. It is translated as CASSNGSGGQFF. The V and J genes are TRBV21-1 and TRBJ2-1; the D segment call TRBD2 is taken from the table without a DNA check. TRBV21-1 is a recognized pseudogene. The CDR3 has 12 residues.